This passage covers 9 T cell receptor beta chains from one sample sequenced in a study of early T cells in non-severe SARS-CoV-2 infection. TCRdb passed the 5' RACE reads through MiXCR, listing each CDR3 protein once. Here the sample spans roughly 50,000 distinct CDR3 sequences, 8% to 10% being singletons. Sequenced input: whole blood. These receptors all stem from an adult who was a healthcare worker with PCR-confirmed SARS-CoV-2 infection or an uninfected control (not recorded which).

This clonotype has just a few counts. The chain couples TRBV5-3 to TRBJ2-2; 8 nucleotides match TRBD1. TRBV5-3 is filed as an ORF, its function uncertain. With V trimmed by 4 bases and J by 2 bases, 4 bases remained unmatched. CDR3 length: 15 amino acids. The CDR3 here is CARSTDRENTGELFF. The CDR3 DNA reads TGTGCCAGAAGCACGGACAGGGAAAACACCGGGGAGCTGTTTTTT.

V usage is TRBV7-9 and J usage is TRBJ1-4; D is ambiguous. With 5 bases removed from V and 3 bases from J, the gap between germline ends came to 10 bases. This CDR3 region has 14 residues. Germline loops: CDR1 SEHNR, CDR2 FQNEAQ (reference sequence). The CDR3 loop is CASSPVGANEKLFF. CDR3 coding DNA: TGTGCCAGCAGCCCGGTTGGGGCTAATGAAAAACTGTTTTTT.

This clonotype was counted between two and nine times. The chain employs TRBV18 and TRBJ2-7, with 9 nucleotides matching TRBD1. The length of the CDR3 is 13 residues. Trimming removed 4 bases from V and 5 bases from J; junction bases left unmatched: 3. CDR1 and CDR2 from the germline V gene are KGHSH and LQKENI. CDR3 sequence (DNA): TGTGCCAGCTCACGGGACAGGGTGGACGAGCAGTACTTC. Protein sequence: CASSRDRVDEQYF.

This clonotype was observed a handful of times. The chain joins TRBV20-1 to TRBJ2-1; 8 nucleotides agree with TRBD2. Germline trimming cut 0 bases from V and 10 bases from J; bases unmatched to any gene: 14. Germline lookup yields CDR1 DFQATT and CDR2 SNEGSKA (reference sequence). The CDR3 totals 16 residues. CDR3 DNA sequence: TGCAGTGCTAGAGATCCAAGGACTAGCCGGGAGTGGGAGCAGTTCTTC. Protein: CSARDPRTSREWEQFF.

The V and J genes are TRBV5-6 and TRBJ2-7, with D possibly TRBD1 on 6 matching bases. Germline-derived CDR1 and CDR2 are SGHDT and YYEEEE. The CDR3 is made up of 14 amino acids. Trimming cost V 4 bases and J 2 bases, with 13 bases left between them. The CDR3 reads CASSPLGDTYEQYF. The DNA of the CDR3 is TGTGCCAGCAGCCCCCTTGGGGACACCTACGAGCAGTACTTC.

This clonotype has just a few counts. The V gene is TRBV4-1, the J gene TRBJ2-1; D is perhaps TRBD1 or TRBD2 (5 bases each). The V end was cut by 4 bases, the J end by 9 bases, with 16 bases between. The CDR3 covers 14 residues. Germline loops: CDR1 MGHRA, CDR2 YSYEKL. The CDR3 region is CASSLGPAASEQFF. The CDR3 DNA follows: TGCGCCAGCAGCCTGGGACCGGCGGCAAGTGAGCAGTTCTTC.

The sample holds a few counts of this clonotype. V and J are TRBV6-1 and TRBJ1-1; weak D call: TRBD1 (6 bases). V dropped 7 bases and J dropped 0 bases, with 15 bases sitting between them. The V gene's germline CDR1 is MNHNS and CDR2 SASEGT. The CDR3 sequence is 15 residues long. This CDR3 is CASKGGLHMNTEAFF. As DNA, the CDR3 is TGTGCCAGCAAGGGGGGATTGCACATGAACACTGAAGCTTTCTTT.

A few counts support this clonotype. The chain recombines TRBV9 with TRBJ2-7; the D gene is possibly TRBD2 (6 bases). The CDR3 extends over 13 amino acids. Per germline, CDR1 SGDLS and CDR2 YYNGEE. The V gene lost 8 bases and the J gene lost 7 bases, with 19 bases spanning the gap. CDR3 in amino acids: CASSSPLGGEQYF. CDR3 DNA: TGTGCCAGTTCCAGTCCCCTCGGGGGAGAGCAGTACTTC.

This clonotype was counted only a few times. It is unclear where the CDR3 begins or ends on the DNA, so no DNA is shown, and the CDR3 is as TCRdb lists it. The J gene is TRBJ2-7, the V gene TRBV3-1; the table calls TRBD1, which could not be checked here. CDR1 LGHDT and CDR2 YNNKEL come from the germline V gene (reference sequence). The CDR3 sequence runs 14 residues, both termini included. The CDR3 sequence: CASSQDGWARGAYF.